This T cell receptor (beta chain) was sequenced in a study of blood T cell repertoires in COVID-19. For the study at large: The origin of the acute and convalescent COVID-19 samples was the United States, Italy and Spain. The cDNA or gDNA used as material had been derived from T cells, B-cell-depleted T cells, or PBMCs.

Original data processing: Using reference gene primer amplification, nucleated cell counts were estimated. The method was immunoSEQ multiplex PCR; TCRdb's version includes in-frame clones alone and lacks a portion of them. That table gives V, J and clone size, and the DNA gave D and trimming. The sample gives some 250,000 clones, 65% to 85% of which show up once; 5.7% is in the top ten. Germline values: CDR1 MNHEY, CDR2 SMNVEV (reference sequence). V was trimmed by 3 bases and J by 0 bases, leaving 9 bases between them. The CDR3 covers 15 residues. Sequenced sample: peripheral blood. The sequence derives from a man older than 75 with acute or convalescent COVID-19. The chain recombines TRBV27 with TRBJ1-5, with D maybe TRBD1 (6 bases). The chain's CDR3 is CASSFGRGSNQPQHF. The CDR3 region has the DNA TGTGCCAGCAGTTTTGGCAGGGGTAGCAATCAGCCCCAGCATTTT.